A selection of T cell receptor beta chains follows, all from one sample in a study of identical twins. TCRdb fed the 5' RACE reads into MiXCR, producing one record per CDR3 protein. The repertoire holds 500,000 or so distinct CDR3 sequences, 14% seen once, with 0.4% to 0.55% in the top ten. These data also featured in a second study, about yellow fever vaccine responses in identical twins.

What was sequenced was CD4+ T cells sorted from blood. All receptors come from a woman between 18 and 29 years old in good health. CDR3s include the opening cysteine and the closing phenylalanine or tryptophan. A D gene is named only where the DNA matches it firmly. Clone size appears in some rows only: once, few, many, or a class for an expanded clone.

V gene	J gene	D gene	clone size	CDR3 DNA	CDR3 protein
TRBV10-3	TRBJ2-3	.	.	TGTGCCATCAGTGAGCTCCTAGGCACAGATACGCAGTATTTT	CAISELLGTDTQYF
TRBV12-5	TRBJ2-2	TRBD2	few	TGTGCTAGTGGTCCGGCTAGCGGGGTTAACACCGGGGAGCTGTTTTTT	CASGPASGVNTGELFF
TRBV3-1	TRBJ2-2	.	.	TGTGCCAGCAGCCAAATGCGACAGGTACCCGGGGAGCTGTTTTTT	CASSQMRQVPGELFF
TRBV6-2/TRBV6-3	TRBJ2-5	.	.	TGTGCCAGCAGTTACCGTTCGGAGACCCAGTACTTC	CASSYRSETQYF
TRBV12-3/TRBV12-4	TRBJ2-1	.	few	TGTGCCAGCAGGTGGAGTAAACGTTCCTACAATGAGCAGTTCTTC	CASRWSKRSYNEQFF
TRBV20-1	TRBJ1-1	.	few	TGCAGTGCTAGCCACGAACGCACTGAAGCTTTCTTT	CSASHERTEAFF
TRBV6-2/TRBV6-3	TRBJ1-1	.	few	TGTGCCAGCAGCCCCCGGGATCTGATGAACACTGAAGCTTTCTTT	CASSPRDLMNTEAFF
TRBV10-3	TRBJ2-7	TRBD2	few	TGTGCCATCAGACCCGGGACTAGCGGGAAGGGCGAGCAGTACTTC	CAIRPGTSGKGEQYF
TRBV18	TRBJ2-7	.	.	TGTGCCAGCTCACAAGGGCATGGGGAGCAGTACTTC	CASSQGHGEQYF
TRBV15	TRBJ2-1	TRBD1	.	TGTGCCACCAGCAGAGATTTGAAGGGGGCACGGTACAATGAGCAGTTCTTC	CATSRDLKGARYNEQFF
TRBV2	TRBJ2-7	.	.	TGTGCCAGCAGTGATGTAACAGGGATTAGGTACGGTGGGCAGTACTTC	CASSDVTGIRYGGQYF
TRBV29-1	TRBJ2-2	TRBD1	.	TGCAGCGCCGGGACAGGGAACACCGGGGAGCTGTTTTTT	CSAGTGNTGELFF
TRBV7-2	TRBJ2-2	.	many	TGTGCCAGCAGCCCCCAGGCGGATTTCCCCGGGGAGCTGTTTTTT	CASSPQADFPGELFF
TRBV20-1	TRBJ2-7	TRBD2	few	TGCAGTGCCAAATCCGGGACTAGCGGTTCCTACGAGCAGTACTTC	CSAKSGTSGSYEQYF
TRBV18	TRBJ2-7	TRBD2	.	TGTGCCAGCTCACCTAGCGGGGCCGGTTCCTACGAGCAGTACTTC	CASSPSGAGSYEQYF
TRBV12-3/TRBV12-4	TRBJ1-4	TRBD1	once	TGTGCCAGCAGTACCGGGACAGGGGGCGCATGGGAAAAACTGTTTTTT	CASSTGTGGAWEKLFF
TRBV20-1	TRBJ2-7	.	many	TGCAGTGCTAGCCCGGAAAAGAAGCAGTACTTC	CSASPEKKQYF
TRBV7-2	TRBJ2-1	TRBD2	few	TGTGCCAGCGCTGCGGGAGTTAATGAGCAGTTCTTC	CASAAGVNEQFF
TRBV5-1	TRBJ1-1	.	.	TGCGCCAGCAGGCGGGGGCGCGAAGGCACTGAAGCTTTCTTT	CASRRGREGTEAFF
TRBV12-3/TRBV12-4	TRBJ2-2	TRBD2	.	TGTGCCAGCAGTCCGCCGAGCGGGAACGCCGGGGAGCTGTTTTTT	CASSPPSGNAGELFF
TRBV5-1	TRBJ1-5	.	few	TGCGCCAGCAGCCCGGGACGACCAGGGGTAGGACAGCCCCAGCATTTT	CASSPGRPGVGQPQHF
TRBV30	TRBJ2-1	.	.	TGTGCCTGGAGCCGGGTAGGGCATGAGCAGTTCTTC	CAWSRVGHEQFF
TRBV7-2	TRBJ2-3	TRBD2	few	TGTGCCAGCAGCGGCGCCGGGACTAGCTTCCCCGATACGCAGTATTTT	CASSGAGTSFPDTQYF